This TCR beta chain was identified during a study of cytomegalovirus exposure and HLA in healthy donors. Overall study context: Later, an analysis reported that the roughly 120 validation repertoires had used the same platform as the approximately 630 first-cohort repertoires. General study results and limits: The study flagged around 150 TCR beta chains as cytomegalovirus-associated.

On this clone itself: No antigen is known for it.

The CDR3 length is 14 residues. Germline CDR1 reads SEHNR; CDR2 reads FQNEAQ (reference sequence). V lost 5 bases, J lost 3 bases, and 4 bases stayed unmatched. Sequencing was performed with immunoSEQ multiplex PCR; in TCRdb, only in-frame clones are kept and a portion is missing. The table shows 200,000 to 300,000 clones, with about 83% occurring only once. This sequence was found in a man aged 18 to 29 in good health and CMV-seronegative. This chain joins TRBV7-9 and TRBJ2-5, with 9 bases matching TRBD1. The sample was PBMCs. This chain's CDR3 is CASSPRTGEETQYF. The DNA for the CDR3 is TGTGCCAGCAGCCCGAGGACAGGGGAAGAGACCCAGTACTTC.